This TCR beta chain was captured in a study of PD-L1 blockade in urothelial cancer. As for the study in general: From about 2014, patients received atezolizumab, given as 1,200 mg intravenously every 3 weeks. In terms of prior chemotherapy, patients had received 0 to 3 regimens. Points from the study as a whole: Larger 3-week expansion of tumor-associated blood clones was seen in durable-benefit patients.

There are 14 residues in the CDR3. Germline V gene sequence: CDR1 LNHDA, CDR2 SQIVND (reference sequence). Trimming took 3 bases from V and 2 from J, leaving 10 bases between them. Stated time point: peripheral blood 6 weeks after treatment start. Pretreatment sampling and on-treatment sampling together yielded between 1 and 8 samples for each patient. Turning to this clone: Its matching antigen is unknown.

Here immunoSEQ multiplex PCR was the method, and the copy in TCRdb shows in-frame clones only, minus some. Of over 25,000 clones listed, approximately 80% are singletons. This clonotype was obtained from a man aged 70 or older with urothelial cancer. The input for sequencing was PBMCs, taken around atezolizumab (anti-PD-L1) treatment. V is TRBV19 and J is TRBJ1-1; D gene unclear. The CDR3 protein is CASSISGRNTEAFF. CDR3 bases: TGTGCCAGTAGTATCTCTGGCAGAAACACTGAAGCTTTCTTT.